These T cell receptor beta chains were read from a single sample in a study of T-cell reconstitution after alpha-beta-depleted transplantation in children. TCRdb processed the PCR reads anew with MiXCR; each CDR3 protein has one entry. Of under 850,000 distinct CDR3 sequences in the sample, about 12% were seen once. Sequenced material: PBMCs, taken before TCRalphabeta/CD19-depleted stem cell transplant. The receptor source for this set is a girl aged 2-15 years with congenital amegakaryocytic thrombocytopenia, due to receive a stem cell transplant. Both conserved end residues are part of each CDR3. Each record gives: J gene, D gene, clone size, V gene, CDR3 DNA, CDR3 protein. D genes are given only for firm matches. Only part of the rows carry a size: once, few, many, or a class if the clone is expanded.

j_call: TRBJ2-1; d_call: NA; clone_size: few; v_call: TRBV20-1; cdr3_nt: TGCAGTGCTCGGCCGGGGGTCCGCTACAATGAGCAGTTCTTC; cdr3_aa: CSARPGVRYNEQFF
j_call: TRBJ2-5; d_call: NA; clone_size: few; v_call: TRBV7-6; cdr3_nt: TGTGCCAGCAGCTTAGAGATTGGAAGACCATCCCAAGAGACCCAGTACTTC; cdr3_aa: CASSLEIGRPSQETQYF
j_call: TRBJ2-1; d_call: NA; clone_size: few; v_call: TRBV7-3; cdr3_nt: TGTGCCAGCAGCTTACATGCGGGATATGGTGAGCAGTTCTTC; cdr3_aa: CASSLHAGYGEQFF
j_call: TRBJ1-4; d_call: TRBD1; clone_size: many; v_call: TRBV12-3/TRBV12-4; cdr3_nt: TGTGCCAGCTGGGGGGAGGGCCAGGGGGATGAAAAACTGTTTTTT; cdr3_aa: CASWGEGQGDEKLFF
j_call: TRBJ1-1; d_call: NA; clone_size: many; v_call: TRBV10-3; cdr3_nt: TGTGCCATCAGTGAGGCCAGACAAGAAGAAGCTTTCTTT; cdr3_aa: CAISEARQEEAFF
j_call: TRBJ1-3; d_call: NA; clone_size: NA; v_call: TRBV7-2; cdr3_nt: TGTGCCAGCAGCTTAGCATATCGAGGGAGGGACACCATATATTTT; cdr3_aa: CASSLAYRGRDTIYF
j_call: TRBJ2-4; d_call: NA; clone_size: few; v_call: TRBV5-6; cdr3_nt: TGTGCCAGCAGCTTTACTGGAAACATTCAGTCCTTC; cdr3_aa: CASSFTGNIQSF
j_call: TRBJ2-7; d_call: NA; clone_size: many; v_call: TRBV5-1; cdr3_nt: TGCGCCAGCAGCTTGGAGGGCGGTGCGACAGCCTACGAGCAGTACTTC; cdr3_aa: CASSLEGGATAYEQYF
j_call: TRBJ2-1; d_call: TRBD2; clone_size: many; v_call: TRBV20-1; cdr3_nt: TGCAGTGCTAGAGATGGAATAGCGGGAGACAATGAGCAGTTCTTC; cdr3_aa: CSARDGIAGDNEQFF
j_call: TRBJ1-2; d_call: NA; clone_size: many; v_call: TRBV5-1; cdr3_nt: TGCGCCAGCAGCTTGGCGGGGACTCGAGGCTATGGCTACACCTTC; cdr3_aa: CASSLAGTRGYGYTF
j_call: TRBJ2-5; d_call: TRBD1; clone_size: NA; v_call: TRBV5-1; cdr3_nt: TGCGCCAGCAGCCACAGACAGGGGAGAAGAGAGACCCAGTACTTC; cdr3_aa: CASSHRQGRRETQYF
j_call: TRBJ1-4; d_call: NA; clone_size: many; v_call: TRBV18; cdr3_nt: TGTGCCAGCTCACCACCGGGCCCCCTTAATGAAAAACTGTTTTTT; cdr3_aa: CASSPPGPLNEKLFF
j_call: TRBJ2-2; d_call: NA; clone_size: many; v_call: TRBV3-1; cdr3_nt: TGTGCCAGCAGCCAAGGAATCTACCTCACCGGGGAGCTGTTTTTT; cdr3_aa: CASSQGIYLTGELFF
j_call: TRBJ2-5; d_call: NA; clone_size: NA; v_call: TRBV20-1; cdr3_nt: TGCAGTGCTAGAGTATCTCAGACCCAGTACTTC; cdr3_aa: CSARVSQTQYF
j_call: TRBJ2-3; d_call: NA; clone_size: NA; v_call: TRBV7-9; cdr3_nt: TGTGCCAGTACCCTACTGCTCCGCACAGATACGCAGTATTTT; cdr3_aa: CASTLLLRTDTQYF
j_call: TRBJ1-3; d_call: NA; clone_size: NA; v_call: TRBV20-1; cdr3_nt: TGCAGTGCTAGACGTCCATTCCAGTCCTCTGGAAACACCATATATTTT; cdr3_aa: CSARRPFQSSGNTIYF
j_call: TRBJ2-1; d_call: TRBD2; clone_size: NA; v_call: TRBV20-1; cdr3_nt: TGCAGTGCTGACTTAGCGGGACGCAGTGAGCAGTTCTTC; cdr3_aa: CSADLAGRSEQFF
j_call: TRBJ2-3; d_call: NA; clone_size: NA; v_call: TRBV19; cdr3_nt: TGTGCCAGTAGTATGGATATTGGCAGCGGATACACAGATACGCAGTATTTT; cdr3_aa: CASSMDIGSGYTDTQYF
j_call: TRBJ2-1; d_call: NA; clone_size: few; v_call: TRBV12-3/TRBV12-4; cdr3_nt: TGTGCCAGCAGCGGGGGAGAACTCGCATTC; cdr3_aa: CASSGGELAF
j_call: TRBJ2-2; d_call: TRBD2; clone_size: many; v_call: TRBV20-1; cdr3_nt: TGCAGTGCATATAGCGGGAGGCCCAACACCGGGGAGCTGTTTTTT; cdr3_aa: CSAYSGRPNTGELFF
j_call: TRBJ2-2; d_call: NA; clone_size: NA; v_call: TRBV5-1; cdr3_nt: TGCGCCAGCAGCTTGGATTTTGCGGGACCCACCGGGGAGCTGTTTTTT; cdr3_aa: CASSLDFAGPTGELFF
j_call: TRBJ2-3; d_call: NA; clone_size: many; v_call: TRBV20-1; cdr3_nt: TGCAGTGCTAGAGGGGACGGGGGTACTAGCACAGATACGCAGTATTTT; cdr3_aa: CSARGDGGTSTDTQYF
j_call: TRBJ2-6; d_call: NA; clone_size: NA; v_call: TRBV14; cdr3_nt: TGTGCCAGCAGCCAAGAGCAAAGGGTTGGGGCCAACGTCCTGACTTTC; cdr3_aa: CASSQEQRVGANVLTF
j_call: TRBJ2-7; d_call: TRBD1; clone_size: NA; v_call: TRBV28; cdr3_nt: TGTGCCAGCAGCAGTTTCGTATCCCGGGACAGGGTCGGCTACGAGCAGTACTTC; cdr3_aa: CASSSFVSRDRVGYEQYF
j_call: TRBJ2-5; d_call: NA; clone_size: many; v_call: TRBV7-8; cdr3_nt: TGTGCCAGCAGCTCCCGAGGGGCGTCCCGACAAGAGACCCAGTACTTC; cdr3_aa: CASSSRGASRQETQYF
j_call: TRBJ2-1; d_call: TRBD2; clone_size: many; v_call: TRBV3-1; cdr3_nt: TGTGCCAGCAGCCAATTCCTAGCGGGTCTAAGCTCCTACAATGAGCAGTTCTTC; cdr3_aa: CASSQFLAGLSSYNEQFF
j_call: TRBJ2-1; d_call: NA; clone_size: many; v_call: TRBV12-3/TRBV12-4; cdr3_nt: TGTGCCAGCAGTTTTTGGGGTCCCAATGAGCAGTTCTTC; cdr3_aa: CASSFWGPNEQFF
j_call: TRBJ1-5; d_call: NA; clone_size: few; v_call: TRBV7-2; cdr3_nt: TGTGCCAGCGCGCCGGTGGGGGGCCAGCCCCAGCATTTT; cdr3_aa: CASAPVGGQPQHF
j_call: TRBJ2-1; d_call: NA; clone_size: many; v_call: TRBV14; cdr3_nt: TGTGCCAGCAGCCAAATCGGGGCGGACTACAATGAGCAGTTCTTC; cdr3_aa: CASSQIGADYNEQFF
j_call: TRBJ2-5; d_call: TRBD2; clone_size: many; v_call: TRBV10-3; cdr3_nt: TGTGCCACCGGGACTAGCAACCAAGAGACCCAGTACTTC; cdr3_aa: CATGTSNQETQYF
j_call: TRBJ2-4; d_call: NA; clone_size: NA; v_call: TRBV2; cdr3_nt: TGTGCCAGCAGTGAAGACATGGCAACAGGCCGGGACTTC; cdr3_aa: CASSEDMATGRDF
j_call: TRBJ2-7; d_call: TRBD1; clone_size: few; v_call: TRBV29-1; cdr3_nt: TGCAGCGTTGAGTACCGGGACAGGTACTCCTACGAGCAGTACTTC; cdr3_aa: CSVEYRDRYSYEQYF
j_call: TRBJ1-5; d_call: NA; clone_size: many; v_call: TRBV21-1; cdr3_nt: TGTGCCAGCAGCAACTACTCGCAGAGGAAATGTAGCAATCAGCCCCAGCATTTT; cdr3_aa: CASSNYSQRKCSNQPQHF
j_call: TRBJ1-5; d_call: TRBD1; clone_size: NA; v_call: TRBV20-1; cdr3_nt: TGCAGTGCTGGACAGGCAAATCAGCCCCAGCATTTT; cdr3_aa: CSAGQANQPQHF
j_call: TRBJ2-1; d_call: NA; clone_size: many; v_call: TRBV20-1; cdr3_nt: TGCAGTGCTAGAGACCCCTACAATGAGCAGTTCTTC; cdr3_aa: CSARDPYNEQFF
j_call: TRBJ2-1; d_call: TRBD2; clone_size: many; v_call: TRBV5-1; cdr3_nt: TGCGCCAGCAGCTTATTTCCCCCCCTAACTAGCGGGATCGGCAATGAGCAGTTCTTC; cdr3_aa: CASSLFPPLTSGIGNEQFF
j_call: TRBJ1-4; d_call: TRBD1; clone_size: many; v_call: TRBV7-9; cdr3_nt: TGTGCCAGCAGCCGCACCCTACAGGGGGTAAATGAAAAACTGTTTTTT; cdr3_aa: CASSRTLQGVNEKLFF
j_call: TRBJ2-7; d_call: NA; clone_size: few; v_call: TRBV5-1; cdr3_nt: TGCGCCAGCAGCTTGAGGACTTCGAACCACGAGCAGTACTTC; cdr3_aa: CASSLRTSNHEQYF
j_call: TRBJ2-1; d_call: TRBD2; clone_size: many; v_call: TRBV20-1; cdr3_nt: TGCAGTGCGCAGACTAGCGGGAGACCGAGATACTCCTACAATGAGCAGTTCTTC; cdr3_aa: CSAQTSGRPRYSYNEQFF
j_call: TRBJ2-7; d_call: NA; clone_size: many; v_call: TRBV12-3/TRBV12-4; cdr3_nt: TGTGCCAGCAGTAAGACAACCACCTACGAGCAGTACTTC; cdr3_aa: CASSKTTTYEQYF
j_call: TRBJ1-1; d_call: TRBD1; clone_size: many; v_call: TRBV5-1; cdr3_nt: TGCGCCAGCAGCGTGCCAGGGGGGGGAATGAACACTGAAGCTTTCTTT; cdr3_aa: CASSVPGGGMNTEAFF
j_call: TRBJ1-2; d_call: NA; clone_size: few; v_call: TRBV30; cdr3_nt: TGTGCCTGGAGTGTCCGGGCGGATGGCTACACCTTC; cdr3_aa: CAWSVRADGYTF
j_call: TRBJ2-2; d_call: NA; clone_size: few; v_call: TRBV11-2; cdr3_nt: TGTGCCAGCAACACGCCAGGGGCCGGCCACGGGGAGCTGTTTTTT; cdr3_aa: CASNTPGAGHGELFF
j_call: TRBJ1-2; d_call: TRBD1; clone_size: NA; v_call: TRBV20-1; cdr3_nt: TGCAGTGCCCAAGGACAGGGCGATAACTATGGCTACACCTTC; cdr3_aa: CSAQGQGDNYGYTF
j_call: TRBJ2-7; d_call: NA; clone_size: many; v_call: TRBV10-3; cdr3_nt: TGTGCCATCAGTGATTTTACAGTCCAACCCTCCTACGAGCAGTACTTC; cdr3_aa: CAISDFTVQPSYEQYF
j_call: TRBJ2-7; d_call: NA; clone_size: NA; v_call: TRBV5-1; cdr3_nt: TGCGCCAGCAGCTTGGCCGTAGGCGGGCACTACGAGCAGTCCTTC; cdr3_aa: CASSLAVGGHYEQSF
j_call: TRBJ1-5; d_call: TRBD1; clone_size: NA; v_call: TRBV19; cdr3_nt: TGTGCCATCGGAGCAGGGGGTTCAGATCAGCCCCAGCATTTT; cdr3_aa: CAIGAGGSDQPQHF
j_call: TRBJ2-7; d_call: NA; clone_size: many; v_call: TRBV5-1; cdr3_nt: TGCGCCAGCAGCTTGGAAGGATTTCGCGAGCAGTACTTC; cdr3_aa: CASSLEGFREQYF
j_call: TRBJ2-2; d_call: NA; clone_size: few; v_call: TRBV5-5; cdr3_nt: TGTGCCAGCAGCTTGGCCATTTACACCGGGGAGCTGTTTTTT; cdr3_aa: CASSLAIYTGELFF